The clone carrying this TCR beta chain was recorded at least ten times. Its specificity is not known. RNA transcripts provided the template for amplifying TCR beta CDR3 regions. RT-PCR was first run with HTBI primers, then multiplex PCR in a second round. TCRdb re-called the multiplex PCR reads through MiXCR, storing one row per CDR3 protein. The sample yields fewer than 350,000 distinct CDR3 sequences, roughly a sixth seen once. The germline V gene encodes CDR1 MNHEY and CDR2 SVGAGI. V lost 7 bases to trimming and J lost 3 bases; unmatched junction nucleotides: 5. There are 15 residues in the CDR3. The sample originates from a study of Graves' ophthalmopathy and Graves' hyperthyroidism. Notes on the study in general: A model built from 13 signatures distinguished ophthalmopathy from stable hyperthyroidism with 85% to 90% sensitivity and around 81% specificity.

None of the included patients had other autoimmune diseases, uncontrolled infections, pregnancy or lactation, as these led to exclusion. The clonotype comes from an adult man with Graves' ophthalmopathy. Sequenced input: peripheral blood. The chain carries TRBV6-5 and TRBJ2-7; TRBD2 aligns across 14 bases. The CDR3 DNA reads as TGTGCCAGCACGACTAGCGGGAGGGCCTACTACGAGCAGTACTTC. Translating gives CASTTSGRAYYEQYF.